This T cell receptor beta chain was identified in a study of cytomegalovirus exposure and HLA in healthy donors. Overall study findings and caveats: Among TCR beta chains, those listed as cytomegalovirus-associated numbered 164. The TCR clusters that emerged in the first cohort tended, a later analysis found, to co-occur in the roughly 130 validation repertoires. High specificity and sensitivity for cytomegalovirus status were reported for the classifier.

The CDR3 length is 16 residues. Trimming cost V 3 bases and J 1 base; bases outside gene matches: 5. The germline gives CDR1 SGHAT, CDR2 FQNNGV. Concerning this clone itself: As yet, its antigen is unknown.

Separation from the roughly 680-subject first cohort characterized the roughly 120-subject validation cohort, to which the donors belonged. TCRdb's copy holds only in-frame clones and misses some; the assay was immunoSEQ multiplex PCR. The sample includes some 200,000 clones, around 81% seen only once; the top ten take 2.5% to 3.5%. This chain links TRBV11-2 with TRBJ2-7; 11 positions agree with TRBD2. Sequenced: PBMCs. This clonotype originated in a woman younger than 35 in good health and CMV-seropositive. In DNA form, the CDR3 reads TGTGCCAGCAGCTTGACGAGGACTAGCGGGTCCTACGAGCAGTACTTC. It translates to CASSLTRTSGSYEQYF.